This T cell receptor beta chain is drawn from a study of OX40 agonist ivuxolimab in advanced cancers. In the study overall: At 0.01 to 10 mg/kg, ivuxolimab was administered intravenously to patients every 2 weeks. Findings of the study overall: Some patients who did not respond also had low normalized T-cell clonal expansion.

Profiled with immunoSEQ multiplex PCR; TCRdb holds only in-frame clones, not every one. The sample records tens of thousands of clones, roughly 81% being singletons. This clone occurred a few times. What it recognizes is unknown. V dropped 1 base and J dropped 5; count of bases not matched to a gene: 9. CDR3 size: 16 residues. Germline CDR1 is LGHNA and CDR2 is YNFKEQ. This specimen was CD4+ or CD8+ T cells sorted from blood, taken in a trial of the OX40 agonist ivuxolimab. This clonotype originated in an adult with an advanced solid tumor such as melanoma, head and neck, liver or kidney cancer. V usage is TRBV4-2 and J usage is TRBJ2-7; 9 nucleotides line up with TRBD2. The CDR3 DNA follows: TGTGCCAGCAGCCAAGGTATTAGCGGGAGAAGTAACGAGCAGTACTTC. Translating it yields CASSQGISGRSNEQYF.